These T cell receptor beta chains were read from a single sample in a study of blood T cell repertoires in COVID-19. Method: immunoSEQ multiplex PCR; TCRdb's copy keeps in-frame clones and lacks some. The table lists 200,000 or so clones, 85% to 90% of them singletons, with 4.4% in the top ten. Sequencing was carried out using peripheral blood. The receptors originated from a man aged 45-65 years with acute or convalescent COVID-19. Both conserved end residues are part of each CDR3. A D gene is named only where the DNA matches it firmly. For some rows the clone size is stated as once, few or many, or as a class when expanded; others skip it.

>TRBV19|NA|TRBJ2-7|TRBD1
TGTGCCAGTAGTGGGGACAGTACCTACGAGCAGTACTTC
CASSGDSTYEQYF
>TRBV6-2/TRBV6-3|NA|TRBJ1-1|NA
TGTGCCAGCAGTTACTTAGCGACCTCCACTGAAGCTTTCTTT
CASSYLATSTEAFF
>TRBV4-2|NA|TRBJ2-5|NA
TGTGCCAGCAGCCATAGTTGGCGGGAAGAAGAGACCCAGTACTTC
CASSHSWREEETQYF
>TRBV29-1|NA|TRBJ1-2|NA
TGCAGCGTTGACACAGACCGGGAGGGCTACACCTTC
CSVDTDREGYTF
>TRBV4-1|NA|TRBJ2-5|TRBD2
TGCGCCAGCAGCCAAGGGACTAGCGGGGGATCGTCAGAGACCCAGTACTTC
CASSQGTSGGSSETQYF
>TRBV9|once|TRBJ1-2|NA
TGTGCCAGCAGCCCCCGACAGGAATCTGGCTACACCTTC
CASSPRQESGYTF
>TRBV6-5|NA|TRBJ2-3|NA
TGTGCCAGCAGTTACTCGAGGCCCAGCACAGATACGCAGTATTTT
CASSYSRPSTDTQYF
>TRBV5-1|NA|TRBJ1-3|NA
TGCGCCAGCAGCTTGGAGCCCCCTCGAAACACCATATATTTT
CASSLEPPRNTIYF
>TRBV30|NA|TRBJ2-1|NA
TGTGCCTGCCGGGGATCGGTCGATGAGCAGTTCTTC
CACRGSVDEQFF
>TRBV5-4|NA|TRBJ2-1|NA
TGTGCCAGCAGCTTGGATCAGGGGTCCTACAATGAGCAGTTCTTC
CASSLDQGSYNEQFF
>TRBV7-8|medium-sized|TRBJ1-1|NA
TGTGCCAGCAGCTTAGCGCTGAGGGACACTGAAGCTTTCTTT
CASSLALRDTEAFF
>TRBV28|once|TRBJ1-1|NA
TGTGCCAGCAGTTCCGCAGGGAACACTGAAGCTTTCTTT
CASSSAGNTEAFF
>TRBV29-1|NA|TRBJ1-3|NA
TGCAGCGTTCGGGAATCCTCTGGAAACACCATATATTTT
CSVRESSGNTIYF
>TRBV20-1|few|TRBJ1-2|NA
TGCAGTGCTAGTTTGGGCAGCTCTAACTATGGCTACACCTTC
CSASLGSSNYGYTF
>TRBV2|NA|TRBJ1-2|TRBD1
TGTGCCAGCAGTCCGACGACAGGGAGAGGGTATGGCTACACCTTC
CASSPTTGRGYGYTF
>TRBV6-6|NA|TRBJ1-5|NA
TGTGCCAGCTCGGGTGAAAATCAGCCCCAGCATTTT
CASSGENQPQHF
>TRBV27|NA|TRBJ2-1|TRBD2
TGTGCCAGCAGTCCCCGGGGGGCGGGGGGAAGCAATGAGCAGTTCTTC
CASSPRGAGGSNEQFF
>TRBV5-4|NA|TRBJ1-2|NA
TGTGCCAGCAGCTTGGATCGGGGGCGGGGGGGCTATGGCTACACCTTC
CASSLDRGRGGYGYTF
>TRBV2|NA|TRBJ1-2|NA
TGTGCCAGCAGTGACGGCTATGGCTACACCTTC
CASSDGYGYTF
>TRBV3-1/TRBV3-2|NA|TRBJ1-5|NA
TGTGCCAGCAGCCAAACACTAGGTAGCAATCAGCCCCAGCATTTT
CASSQTLGSNQPQHF
>TRBV5-4|NA|TRBJ2-7|NA
TGTGCCAGCAGCTTCCCTGGGAGGTACGAGCAGTACTTC
CASSFPGRYEQYF
>TRBV28|few|TRBJ1-5|NA
TGTGCCAGCAGGGACAGTGTTAATCAGCCCCAGCATTTT
CASRDSVNQPQHF
>TRBV6-4|NA|TRBJ2-5|NA
TGTGCCAGCAGTGAAGGGGCAGGGGAAGAGACCCAGTACTTC
CASSEGAGEETQYF
>TRBV11-1|NA|TRBJ1-3|NA
TGTGCCAGCAGCTTACGGGGGTTCTCTGGAAACACCATATATTTT
CASSLRGFSGNTIYF
>TRBV27|NA|TRBJ1-2|TRBD1
TGTGCCAGCAGTTTATTCGGGACAGGGGCCGGATCTAACTATGGCTACACCTTC
CASSLFGTGAGSNYGYTF
>TRBV18|NA|TRBJ1-5|TRBD1
TGTGCCAGCTCACCAAGTGGGACAGCACAGCCCCAGCATTTT
CASSPSGTAQPQHF
>TRBV5-6|NA|TRBJ1-1|NA
TGTGCCAGCAGCTTGGCGGGGTCGGACACTGAAGCTTTCTTT
CASSLAGSDTEAFF
>TRBV25-1|NA|TRBJ1-1|NA
TGTGCCAGCATCAAGGGGAGGGGGACTGAAGCTTTCTTT
CASIKGRGTEAFF
>TRBV19|NA|TRBJ2-5|TRBD1
TGTGCCAGTAGCATACGGACAGGGGGCGTCCAAGAGACCCAGTACTTC
CASSIRTGGVQETQYF
>TRBV19|once|TRBJ1-1|TRBD1
TGTGCCACTAAGTCGACAGGGACCATGAACACTGAAGCTTTCTTT
CATKSTGTMNTEAFF
>TRBV10-2|NA|TRBJ2-2|TRBD1
TGCGCCAGCAGTGAGTTGGGACAGGGTAGAAGCACCGGGGAGCTGTTTTTT
CASSELGQGRSTGELFF
>TRBV10-3|NA|TRBJ2-7|NA
TGTGCCATTGGGGTGGGGGCGCTAACCTACGAGCAGTACTTC
CAIGVGALTYEQYF
>TRBV5-1|NA|TRBJ1-1|TRBD1
TGCGCCAGCAGCTTGGACCTGGGACAGGTGGACACTGAAGCTTTCTTT
CASSLDLGQVDTEAFF
>TRBV19|NA|TRBJ1-6|NA
TGTGCCACCAGACAGCCCAGTAATTCACCCCTCCACTTT
CATRQPSNSPLHF
>TRBV7-2|NA|TRBJ1-4|NA
TGTGCCAGCAGCGTGGACACAGTTGAAAAACTGTTTTTT
CASSVDTVEKLFF
>TRBV6-2/TRBV6-3|NA|TRBJ1-2|TRBD1
TGTGCCAGCAGTTACCCACAGGGGGACAACTATGGCTACACCTTC
CASSYPQGDNYGYTF
>TRBV5-6|NA|TRBJ1-2|NA
TGTGCCAGCAGGGGAAGGGGGAGAATTTTCTATGGCTACACCTTC
CASRGRGRIFYGYTF
>TRBV3-1/TRBV3-2|once|TRBJ1-2|TRBD1
TGTGCCAGCAGCCAAGATAAAGGGGGCATAGGCTACACCTTC
CASSQDKGGIGYTF
>TRBV18|NA|TRBJ1-2|TRBD1
TGTGCCAGCTCACCACCGACAGGGACCTATGGCTACACCTTC
CASSPPTGTYGYTF
>TRBV19|NA|TRBJ1-5|NA
TGTGCCAGTACCTTCGCGATCTACCATCAGCCCCAGCATTTT
CASTFAIYHQPQHF
>TRBV12-5|NA|TRBJ1-1|NA
TGTGCTAGTGGTTTCACTGTTCAGAGGGTTGAAGCTTTCTTT
CASGFTVQRVEAFF
>TRBV3-1/TRBV3-2|NA|TRBJ2-6|NA
TGTGCCAGCAGCTTTAACTCTGGGGCCAACGTCCTGACTTTC
CASSFNSGANVLTF
>TRBV3-1/TRBV3-2|NA|TRBJ1-4|NA
TGTGCCAGCAGCCAATGGGGAGATGAAAAACTGTTTTTT
CASSQWGDEKLFF
>TRBV6-5|NA|TRBJ2-5|NA
TGTGCCAGCAGTAGACCATCCGGGACACCTCAAGACTTC
CASSRPSGTPQDF
>TRBV11-2|NA|TRBJ1-2|NA
TGTGCCAGCCGGGAGACTACTGGGGGAGATGGCTACACCTTC
CASRETTGGDGYTF